In this sample, the clone carrying this T cell receptor (beta chain) turned up a few times. What it recognizes is unknown. Other DNA sequences in the same sample also yield this CDR3. This table comes from immunoSEQ multiplex PCR, and its TCRdb copy is limited to in-frame clones, with some not included. This sample has about 64,000 clones; less than 90% occur once, and the top ten carry nearly 3.5%. CDR3 length equals 16 residues. In germline, CDR1 is WSHSY, CDR2 SAAADI. V shed 0 bases and J shed 0 bases, with 9 bases lying between them. Before the diagnostic colonoscopy, ulcerative colitis patients were free of immunosuppressive medication. Colonoscopy and blood draw happened at the same time. The sample belongs to a study of pediatric ulcerative colitis. Findings and limits, study-wide: Total lymphocyte DNA, not sorted subsets, was the template. Substantially fewer templates came from two patients' blood samples.

The chain combines TRBV10-2 with TRBJ1-5; D not resolved. The specimen sequenced was blood. The sequence derives from a boy younger than 18 with severe ulcerative colitis. This CDR3 reads CASSESPGNSNQPQHF. CDR3 in DNA: TGCGCCAGCAGTGAGTCCCCGGGAAATAGCAATCAGCCCCAGCATTTT.